These T cell receptor beta chains were read from a single sample in a study of blood T cell repertoires in COVID-19. Assay: immunoSEQ multiplex PCR; the TCRdb copy retains only in-frame clones and omits some. The sample has around 250,000 clones; 80% to 90% are singletons. The sequenced sample was PBMCs or T cells enriched from blood (not recorded which). The receptors originated from a woman aged 25-40 years with acute COVID-19. Both conserved end residues are part of each CDR3. D genes are given only for firm matches. Only some rows state a clone size, as once, few, many or a class for expanded clones.

d_call | j_call | v_call | clone_size | cdr3_nt | cdr3_aa
TRBD1 | TRBJ2-7 | TRBV28 | NA | TGTGCCAGCAGAACCACAGGGGGCGGGTTCGAGCAGTACTTC | CASRTTGGGFEQYF
NA | TRBJ2-3 | TRBV27 | NA | TGTGCCAGCAGAGTAGGGGCAGATACGCAGTATTTT | CASRVGADTQYF
NA | TRBJ2-3 | TRBV5-8 | NA | TGTGCCAGCAGCTTGTTTCAAGATACGCAGTATTTT | CASSLFQDTQYF
NA | TRBJ1-1 | TRBV18 | NA | TGTGCCAGCTCAGGAGGGGTGAACACTGAAGCTTTCTTT | CASSGGVNTEAFF
NA | TRBJ2-7 | TRBV29-1 | NA | TGCAGCGTTGAATCTCCCTCTGACAGGCATTACTCCTACGAGCAGTACTTC | CSVESPSDRHYSYEQYF
NA | TRBJ1-2 | TRBV4-2 | once | TGTGCCAGCAGCCTAAGTCGGACTCAAATTTATGGCTACACCTTC | CASSLSRTQIYGYTF
NA | TRBJ2-1 | TRBV2 | NA | TGTGCCAGCAGCGGTACCCTTTACAATGAGCAGTTCTTC | CASSGTLYNEQFF
TRBD1 | TRBJ2-2 | TRBV5-1 | few | TGCGCCAGCAGCTTGCGTACAGGGGGACTTACCGGGGAGCTGTTTTTT | CASSLRTGGLTGELFF
NA | TRBJ1-5 | TRBV12-3/TRBV12-4 | NA | TGTGCCAGCAGACAGGGCAATCAGCCCCAGCATTTT | CASRQGNQPQHF
NA | TRBJ2-3 | TRBV7-3 | NA | TGTGCCAGCAGCTTTTTCGGAGACCGTAGCACAGATACGCAGTATTTT | CASSFFGDRSTDTQYF
NA | TRBJ1-2 | TRBV28 | NA | TGTGCCAGCAGTCCCGGCGAGCGGGGCGTCTTCCATGGCTACACCTTC | CASSPGERGVFHGYTF
NA | TRBJ2-7 | TRBV6-1 | NA | TGTGCCAGCAGTGAGGGGACTAGGACAGGAGAGCAGTACTTC | CASSEGTRTGEQYF
NA | TRBJ2-1 | TRBV6-4 | NA | TGTGCCAGCAGTGAAGAAATTCAGGGAACTGAGCAGTTCTTC | CASSEEIQGTEQFF
TRBD1 | TRBJ2-7 | TRBV2 | NA | TGTGCCAGCAGTGGATGGGACAGTTCCTACGAGCAGTACTTC | CASSGWDSSYEQYF
TRBD1 | TRBJ2-7 | TRBV6-2/TRBV6-3 | NA | TGTGCCAGCAGTGTACAAAGGACAGGGCAGCGCGAGCAGTACTTC | CASSVQRTGQREQYF
TRBD2 | TRBJ2-7 | TRBV28 | once | TGTGCCAGCAGTTCCCCGGGACTAGCTCTCGAGCAGTACTTC | CASSSPGLALEQYF
NA | TRBJ2-1 | TRBV27 | NA | TGTGCCACCCAGGACTACCGCTCCTACAATGAGCAGTTCTTC | CATQDYRSYNEQFF
NA | TRBJ1-1 | TRBV30 | NA | TGTGCCTGGTCCCGGTTAGGGGGTCGTACTGAAGCTTTCTTT | CAWSRLGGRTEAFF
TRBD2 | TRBJ2-1 | TRBV24-1 | NA | TGTGCCACCAGTGAGCCACTAGCGGGAGAGGGAAATGAGCAGTTCTTC | CATSEPLAGEGNEQFF
NA | TRBJ2-2 | TRBV7-9 | once | TGTGCCAGCAGCTTATCGGGGGGCAGCTCGAACACCGGGGAGCTGTTTTTT | CASSLSGGSSNTGELFF
TRBD2 | TRBJ2-1 | TRBV12-3/TRBV12-4 | NA | TGTGCCAGCAGTTTTAAGCGGGAGGGATTGCAGTTCTTC | CASSFKREGLQFF
TRBD1 | TRBJ2-2 | TRBV28 | NA | TGTGCCAGCAGTTACCATATATTTCGTCCGGGACAGCCGAACACCGGGGAGCTGTTTTTT | CASSYHIFRPGQPNTGELFF
TRBD1 | TRBJ1-2 | TRBV29-1 | NA | TGCAGCGTTGACGGATGGAGTTCCCCAGGGGGCGAGGTTGATGGCTACACCTTC | CSVDGWSSPGGEVDGYTF
NA | TRBJ2-2 | TRBV9 | NA | TGTGCCTCCCAGAAACTAGCTGATAACACCGGGGAGCTGTTTTTT | CASQKLADNTGELFF
NA | TRBJ1-5 | TRBV19 | NA | TGTGCCAGTAGTCTATCCGGACAGCTCAATCAGCCCCAGCATTTT | CASSLSGQLNQPQHF
NA | TRBJ1-6 | TRBV27 | NA | TGTGCCAGCAGTCTCGGACGGGGGGATACCCTCCACTTT | CASSLGRGDTLHF
NA | TRBJ1-5 | TRBV28 | NA | TGTGCCAGCAGCCCGAGCCTCCGGGACACTTTAAGCAATCAGCCCCAGCATTTT | CASSPSLRDTLSNQPQHF
NA | TRBJ2-5 | TRBV24-1 | NA | TGTGCCACCAGTGATCCCGTCAGGGGGGAAGAGACCCAGTACTTC | CATSDPVRGEETQYF
TRBD1 | TRBJ2-2 | TRBV19 | NA | TGTGCCAGTAGTAACCGACAGGGCACCGGGGAGCTGTTTTTT | CASSNRQGTGELFF
TRBD2 | TRBJ2-1 | TRBV5-1 | NA | TGCGCCAGCAGCTTGGAGGCTAGCGGGTCTTACAATGAGCAGTTCTTC | CASSLEASGSYNEQFF
NA | TRBJ2-7 | TRBV12-2 | once | TGTGCAAGTCGCCTCCGACTAGCGGGAGCTTACGAGCAGTACTTC | CASRLRLAGAYEQYF
TRBD2 | TRBJ2-7 | TRBV9 | NA | TGTGCCAGCAGCGTAGAGGGACTAGCGGGAGTTGAGCAGTACTTC | CASSVEGLAGVEQYF
NA | TRBJ1-3 | TRBV18 | NA | TGTGCCAGCTCACCAGGTAGCTCTGGAAACACCATATATTTT | CASSPGSSGNTIYF
TRBD1 | TRBJ2-4 | TRBV19 | NA | TGTGCCACCACAGGGGACCTAGCCAAAAACATTCAGTACTTC | CATTGDLAKNIQYF
TRBD1 | TRBJ2-7 | TRBV6-1 | once | TGTGCCAGCAGTAAAGGGACAGGGGGCAGCACCTACGAGCAGTACTTC | CASSKGTGGSTYEQYF
NA | TRBJ1-1 | TRBV4-1 | NA | TGCGCCAGCAGGCAACCAGGGTCCTCGAACACTGAAGCTTTCTTT | CASRQPGSSNTEAFF
NA | TRBJ1-1 | TRBV14 | NA | TGTGCCAGCAGCCAAGATCCGGCAGGGCCTTTGAACACTGAAGCTTTCTTT | CASSQDPAGPLNTEAFF
TRBD2 | TRBJ2-1 | TRBV12-3/TRBV12-4 | NA | TGTGCCAGCAGTCGACTAGCGGGAAATGAGCAGTTCTTC | CASSRLAGNEQFF
NA | TRBJ2-3 | TRBV3-1/TRBV3-2 | NA | TGTGCCAGCAGCCTCTGGACTGAAAGCACAGATACGCAGTATTTT | CASSLWTESTDTQYF
TRBD2 | TRBJ2-3 | TRBV4-1 | few | TGCGCCAGCAGCCAAGATAAGCTGGCCGCGGGAGGGCCGAGAGATACGCAGTATTTT | CASSQDKLAAGGPRDTQYF
NA | TRBJ2-5 | TRBV12-3/TRBV12-4 | NA | TGTGCCAGCAGTTCCTTAGAGGAGACCCAGTACTTC | CASSSLEETQYF
TRBD1 | TRBJ2-3 | TRBV18 | NA | TGTGCCAGCTCCCCGGACAGGAGCACAGATACGCAGTATTTT | CASSPDRSTDTQYF
NA | TRBJ2-7 | TRBV7-6 | NA | TGTGCCAGCAGCCCGGGAGCGGAATATTCCTACGAGCAGTACTTC | CASSPGAEYSYEQYF
TRBD1 | TRBJ1-3 | TRBV19 | NA | TGTGCCAGTAGTATTGGGACAGGGTCTGGAAACACCATATATTTT | CASSIGTGSGNTIYF
NA | TRBJ1-5 | TRBV27 | NA | TGTGCCAGCAGTTTCGGACTGACCGATCAGCCCCAGCATTTT | CASSFGLTDQPQHF
NA | TRBJ1-2 | TRBV19 | NA | TGTGCCAGTAGTAAGTCGGGAGGCTACACCTTC | CASSKSGGYTF
TRBD2 | TRBJ2-2 | TRBV6-6 | NA | TGTGCCAGCAGCCGACTACTAGCGGGAGGAAACACCGGGGAGCTGTTTTTT | CASSRLLAGGNTGELFF